The following is a TCR beta chain sequence with its context. Its specific antigen is unknown. Base qualities are missing; no much larger clone stands one base away. The sample comes from a study of T cells after somatic rescue of genetic block (TCRdb year 2020). In terms of the full investigation: What the study looked at was long-term robustness, specifically in a T-cell system that came about through somatic rescue of a genetic block in T-cell development.

The library came from the immunoSEQ multiplex PCR assay. TCRdb took this table from immuneACCESS and kept in-frame rearrangements with V and J called. Such tables lack part of the clones; where checked against another copy, unresolved V genes explain under half of the gap, and the rest is unexplained. Across this sample there are about 72,000 clones, with roughly 93% seen only once. The ten largest clones capture about 3% of the sample. Measured from the cysteine to the phenylalanine, the CDR3 is 16 residues long. Of the read, only the CDR3 DNA is kept; its 48 bases are in frame from base 1. V is pared back by 5 bases and J by 2 bases, with 17 bases lying between the germline termini. CDR1 and CDR2, looked up from the germline V gene, are SGHTA and FQGNSA.

In this chain, TRBV7-2 is recombined with TRBJ2-3; the D segment could be TRBD2, given 6 matching bases. This sequence was found in a young man. Sequencing was carried out using peripheral blood mononuclear cells (PBMCs). The sequenced DNA: TGTGCCAGCAGCCCCCGGCCAGGCGGGGTCACAGATACGCAGTATTTT. Its translation is CASSPRPGGVTDTQYF.